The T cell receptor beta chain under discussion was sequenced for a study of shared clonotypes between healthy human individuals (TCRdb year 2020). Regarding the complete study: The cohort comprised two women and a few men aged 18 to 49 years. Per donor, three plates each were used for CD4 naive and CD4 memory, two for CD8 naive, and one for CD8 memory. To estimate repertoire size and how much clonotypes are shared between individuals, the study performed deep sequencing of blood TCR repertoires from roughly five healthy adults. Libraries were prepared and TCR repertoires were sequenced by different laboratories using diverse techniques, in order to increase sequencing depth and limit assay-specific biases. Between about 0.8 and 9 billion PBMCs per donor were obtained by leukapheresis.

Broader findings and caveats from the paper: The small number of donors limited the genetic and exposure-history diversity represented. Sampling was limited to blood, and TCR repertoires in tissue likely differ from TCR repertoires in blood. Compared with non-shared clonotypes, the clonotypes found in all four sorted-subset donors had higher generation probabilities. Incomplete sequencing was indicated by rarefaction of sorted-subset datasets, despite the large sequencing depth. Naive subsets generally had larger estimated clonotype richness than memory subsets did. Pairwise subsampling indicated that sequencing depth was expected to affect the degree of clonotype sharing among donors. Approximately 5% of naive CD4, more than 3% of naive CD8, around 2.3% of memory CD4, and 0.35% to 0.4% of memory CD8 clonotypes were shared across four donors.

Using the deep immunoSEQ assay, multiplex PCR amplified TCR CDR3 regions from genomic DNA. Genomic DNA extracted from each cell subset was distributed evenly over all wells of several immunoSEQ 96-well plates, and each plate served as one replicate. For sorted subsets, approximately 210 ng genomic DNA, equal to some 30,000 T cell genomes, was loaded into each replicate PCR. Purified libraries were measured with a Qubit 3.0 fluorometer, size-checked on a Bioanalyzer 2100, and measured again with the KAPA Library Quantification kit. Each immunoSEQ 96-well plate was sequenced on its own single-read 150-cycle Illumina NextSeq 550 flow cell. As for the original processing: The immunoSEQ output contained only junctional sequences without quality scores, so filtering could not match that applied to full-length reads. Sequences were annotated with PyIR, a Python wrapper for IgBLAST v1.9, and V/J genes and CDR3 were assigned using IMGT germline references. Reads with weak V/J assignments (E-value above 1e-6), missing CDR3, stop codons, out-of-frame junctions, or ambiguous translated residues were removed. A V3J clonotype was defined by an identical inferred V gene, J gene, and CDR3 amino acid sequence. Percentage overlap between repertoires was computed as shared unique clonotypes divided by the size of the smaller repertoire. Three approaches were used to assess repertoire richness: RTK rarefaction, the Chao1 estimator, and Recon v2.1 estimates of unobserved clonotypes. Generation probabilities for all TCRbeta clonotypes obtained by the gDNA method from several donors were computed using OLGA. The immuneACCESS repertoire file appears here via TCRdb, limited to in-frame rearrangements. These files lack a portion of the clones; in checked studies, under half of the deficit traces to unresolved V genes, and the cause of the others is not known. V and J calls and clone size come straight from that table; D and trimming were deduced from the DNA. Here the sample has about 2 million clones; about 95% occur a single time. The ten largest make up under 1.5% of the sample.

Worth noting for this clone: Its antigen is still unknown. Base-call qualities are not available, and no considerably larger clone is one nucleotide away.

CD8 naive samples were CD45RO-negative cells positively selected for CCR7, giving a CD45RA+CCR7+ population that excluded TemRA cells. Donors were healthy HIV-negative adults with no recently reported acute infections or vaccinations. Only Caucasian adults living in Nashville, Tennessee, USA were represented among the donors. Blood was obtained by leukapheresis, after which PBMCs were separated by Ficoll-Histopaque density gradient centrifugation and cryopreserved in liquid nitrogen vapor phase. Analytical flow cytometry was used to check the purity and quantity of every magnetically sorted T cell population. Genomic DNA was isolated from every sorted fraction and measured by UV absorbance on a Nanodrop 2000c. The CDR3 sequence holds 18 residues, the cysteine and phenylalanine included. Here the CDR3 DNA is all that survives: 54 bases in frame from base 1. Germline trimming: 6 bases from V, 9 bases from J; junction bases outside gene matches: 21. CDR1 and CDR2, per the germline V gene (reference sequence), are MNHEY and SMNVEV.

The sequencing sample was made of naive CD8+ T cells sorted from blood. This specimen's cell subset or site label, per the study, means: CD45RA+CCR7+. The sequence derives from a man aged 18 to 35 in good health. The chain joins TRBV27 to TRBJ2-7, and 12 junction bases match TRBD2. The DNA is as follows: TGTGCCAGCAGCTCCGGACAGGGAGGACTAGCGGGACAGGCGGGGCAGTACTTC. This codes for CASSSGQGGLAGQAGQYF.